Below, one TCR beta chain is given with its context. Its matching antigen is unknown. In TCRdb, the reads were re-called with MiXCR into one record per CDR3 protein. The table lists hundreds of thousands of distinct CDR3 sequences, about two fifths of them singletons. Trimming cost V 0 bases and J 4 bases, with 11 bases left between them. Germline assignment: CDR1 SEHNR and CDR2 FQNEAQ (reference sequence). The CDR3 covers 15 residues. This entry is derived from a study of T cell repertoires in cytomegalovirus infection. Study-wide background: Public TCR beta signatures indicated both CMV infection and matching HLA type.

The receptor was derived from a human donor in good health (CMV status not recorded). Some clones in this sample may be carry-over from other donors' samples. Sequencing was performed on cultured PBMCs, taken from culture after CMV antigen stimulation. The chain employs TRBV7-9 and TRBJ2-3, with TRBD2 as a possible D gene (5 bases). The CDR3 DNA reads TGTGCCAGCAGCTTAGCGGGAGTTAGGTCAGATACGCAGTATTTT. It codes for CASSLAGVRSDTQYF. The complete variable domain, with remaining parts taken from reference TRBV7-9 and TRBJ2-3, reads DTGVSQNPRHKITKRGQNVTFRCDPISEHNRLYWYRQTLGQGPEFLTYFQNEAQLEKSRLLSDRFSAERPKGSFSTLEIQRTEQGDSAMYLCASSLAGVRSDTQYFGPGTRLTVL.